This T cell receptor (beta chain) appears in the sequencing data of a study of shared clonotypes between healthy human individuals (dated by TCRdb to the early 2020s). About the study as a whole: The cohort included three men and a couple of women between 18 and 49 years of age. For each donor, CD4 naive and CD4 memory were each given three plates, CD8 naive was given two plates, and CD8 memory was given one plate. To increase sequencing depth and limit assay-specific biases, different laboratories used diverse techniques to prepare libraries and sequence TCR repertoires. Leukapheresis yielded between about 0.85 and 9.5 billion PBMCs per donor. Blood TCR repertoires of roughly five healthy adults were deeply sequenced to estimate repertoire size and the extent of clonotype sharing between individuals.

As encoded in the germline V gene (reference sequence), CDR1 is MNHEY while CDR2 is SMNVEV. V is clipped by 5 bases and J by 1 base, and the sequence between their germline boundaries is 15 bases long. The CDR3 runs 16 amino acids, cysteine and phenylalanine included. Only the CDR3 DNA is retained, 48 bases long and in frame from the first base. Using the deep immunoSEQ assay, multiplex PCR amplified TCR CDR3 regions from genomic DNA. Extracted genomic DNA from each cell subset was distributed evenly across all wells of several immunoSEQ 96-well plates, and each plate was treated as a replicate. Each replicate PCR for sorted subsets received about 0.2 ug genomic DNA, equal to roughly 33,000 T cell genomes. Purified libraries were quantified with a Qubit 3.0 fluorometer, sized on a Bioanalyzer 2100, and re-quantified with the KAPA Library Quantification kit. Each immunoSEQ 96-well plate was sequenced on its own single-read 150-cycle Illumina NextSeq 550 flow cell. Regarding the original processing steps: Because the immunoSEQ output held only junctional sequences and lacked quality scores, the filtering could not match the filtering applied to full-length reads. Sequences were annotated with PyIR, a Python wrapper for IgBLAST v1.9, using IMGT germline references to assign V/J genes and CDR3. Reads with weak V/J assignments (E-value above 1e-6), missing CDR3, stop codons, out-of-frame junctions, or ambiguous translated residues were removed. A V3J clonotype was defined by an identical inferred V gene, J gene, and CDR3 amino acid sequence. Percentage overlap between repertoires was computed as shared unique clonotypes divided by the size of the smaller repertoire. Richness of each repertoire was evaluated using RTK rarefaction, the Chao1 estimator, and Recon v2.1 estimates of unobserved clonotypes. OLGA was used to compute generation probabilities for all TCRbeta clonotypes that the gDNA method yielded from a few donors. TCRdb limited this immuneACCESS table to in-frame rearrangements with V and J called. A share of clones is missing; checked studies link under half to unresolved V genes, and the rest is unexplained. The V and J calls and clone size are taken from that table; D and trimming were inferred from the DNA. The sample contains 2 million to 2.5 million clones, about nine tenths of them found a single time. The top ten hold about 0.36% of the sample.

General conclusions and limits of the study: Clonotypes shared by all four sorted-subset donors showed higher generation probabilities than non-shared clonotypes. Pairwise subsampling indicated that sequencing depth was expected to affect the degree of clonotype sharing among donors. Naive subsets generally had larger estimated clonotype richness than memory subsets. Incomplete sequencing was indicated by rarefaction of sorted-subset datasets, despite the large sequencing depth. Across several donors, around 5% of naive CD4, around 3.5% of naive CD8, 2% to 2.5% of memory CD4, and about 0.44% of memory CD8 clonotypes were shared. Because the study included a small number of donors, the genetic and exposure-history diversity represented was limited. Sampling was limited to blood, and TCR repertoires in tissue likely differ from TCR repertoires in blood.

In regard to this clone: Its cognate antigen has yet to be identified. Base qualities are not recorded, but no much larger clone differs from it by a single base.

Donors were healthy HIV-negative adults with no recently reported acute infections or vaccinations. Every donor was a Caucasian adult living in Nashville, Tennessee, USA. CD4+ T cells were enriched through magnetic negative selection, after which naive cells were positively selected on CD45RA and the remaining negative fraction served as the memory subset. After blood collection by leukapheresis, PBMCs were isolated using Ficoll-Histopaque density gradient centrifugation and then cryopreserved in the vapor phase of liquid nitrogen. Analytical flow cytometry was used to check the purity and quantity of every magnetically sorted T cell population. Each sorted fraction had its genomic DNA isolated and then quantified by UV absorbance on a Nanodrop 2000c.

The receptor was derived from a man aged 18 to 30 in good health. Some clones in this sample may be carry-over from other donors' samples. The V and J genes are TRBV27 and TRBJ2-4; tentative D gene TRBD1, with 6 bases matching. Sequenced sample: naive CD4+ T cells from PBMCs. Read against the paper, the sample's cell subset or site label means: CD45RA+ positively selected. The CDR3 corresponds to CASSSAGTTAKNIQYF. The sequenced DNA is TGTGCCAGCAGTAGCGCCGGGACAACGGCCAAAAACATTCAGTACTTC.